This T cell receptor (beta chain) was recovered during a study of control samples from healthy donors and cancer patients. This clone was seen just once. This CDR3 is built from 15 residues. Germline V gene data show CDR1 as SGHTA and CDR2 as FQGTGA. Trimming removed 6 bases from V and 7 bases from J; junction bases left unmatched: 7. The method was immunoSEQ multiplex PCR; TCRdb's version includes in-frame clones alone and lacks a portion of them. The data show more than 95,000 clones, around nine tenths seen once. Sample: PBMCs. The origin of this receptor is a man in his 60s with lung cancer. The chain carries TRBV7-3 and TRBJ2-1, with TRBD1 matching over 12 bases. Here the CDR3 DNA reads TGTGCCAGCAGGAACCCGGGACAGGGGGCGAATGAGCAGTTCTTC. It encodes CASRNPGQGANEQFF.